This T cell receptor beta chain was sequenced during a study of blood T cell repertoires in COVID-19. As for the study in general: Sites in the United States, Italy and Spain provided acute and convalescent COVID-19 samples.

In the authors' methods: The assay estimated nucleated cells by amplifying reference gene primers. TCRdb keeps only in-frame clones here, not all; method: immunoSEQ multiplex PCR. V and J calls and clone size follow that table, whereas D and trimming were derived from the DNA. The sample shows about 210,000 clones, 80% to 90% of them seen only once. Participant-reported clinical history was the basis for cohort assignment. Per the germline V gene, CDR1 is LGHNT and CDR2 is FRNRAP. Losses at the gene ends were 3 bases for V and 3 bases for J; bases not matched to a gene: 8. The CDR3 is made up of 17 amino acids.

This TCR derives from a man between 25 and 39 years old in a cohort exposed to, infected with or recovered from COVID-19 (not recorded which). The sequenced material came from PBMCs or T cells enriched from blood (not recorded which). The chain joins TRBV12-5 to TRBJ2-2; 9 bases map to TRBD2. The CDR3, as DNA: TGTGCTAGTGGTTTTAGGACTAGCGACGATTACACCGGGGAGCTGTTTTTT. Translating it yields CASGFRTSDDYTGELFF.